One and the same sample provided the 18 T cell receptor beta chains below, sequenced in a study of a mutant IDH1 vaccine in newly diagnosed glioma. Time point here: week 23, last vaccination. All doses held 300 ug of mutant IDH1 20-mer peptide, with topical imiquimod. No antigen has been identified for these receptors. Repertoires were generated with immunoSEQ multiplex PCR, while TCRdb's copy carries only in-frame clones and drops some. The table shows 50,000 to 60,000 clones, with 80% occurring only once. The sequences come from PBMCs, collected from a glioma patient whose treatment included an IDH1 peptide vaccine. The source is a man aged 35-49 years with glioma.

This sequence joins TRBV5-3 and TRBJ1-1; D not resolved. TRBV5-3 is an ORF, and what it does is uncertain. This CDR3 has 14 residues. The V end lost 4 bases, the J end lost 5 bases, and 15 bases lay between the germline ends. CDR3 sequence (DNA): TGTGCCAGAAGCCAACCCGAGGGTTTTACTGAAGCTTTCTTT. This gives the protein CARSQPEGFTEAFF.

The rearrangement links TRBV14 to TRBJ2-1; TRBD2 matches at 9 bases. The CDR3 consists of 16 residues. J gave up 8 bases and V 4 bases, and 12 bases lay outside the gene matches. Germline CDR1 is SGHDN and CDR2 is FVKESK. CDR3 loop: CASSPLGLAGFYEQFF. The DNA of the CDR3 is TGTGCCAGCAGCCCCTTGGGGCTAGCGGGGTTCTATGAGCAGTTCTTC. The variable domain in full, with the rest retrieved from reference TRBV14 and TRBJ2-1, is EAGVTQFPSHSVIEKGQTVTLRCDPISGHDNLYWYRRVMGKEIKFLLHFVKESKQDESGMPNNRFLAERTGGTYSTLKVQPAELEDSGVYFCASSPLGLAGFYEQFFGPGTRLTVL.

This clone was counted only a few times. The chain combines TRBV6-1 with TRBJ2-7; D is uncertain. This CDR3 comprises 10 residues. The germline V gene has CDR1 MNHNS and CDR2 SASEGT. V was cut by 8 bases and J by 2 bases, with 4 bases left in between. The DNA for the CDR3 is TGTGCCAGCGGCGCCTACGAGCAGTACTTC. The encoded protein is CASGAYEQYF.

V is TRBV13 and J is TRBJ1-4, with D tentatively TRBD1 (5 bases). V lost 3 bases, J lost 8 bases, and 16 bases lay in between. This CDR3 is 15 amino acids long. Germline V gene sequence: CDR1 PRHDT, CDR2 FYEKMQ (reference sequence). The CDR3 sequence is CASSLAGDGGEKLFF. CDR3 nucleotides: TGTGCCAGCAGCTTGGCCGGGGACGGCGGGGAAAAACTGTTTTTT.

The chain is built from TRBV29-1 and TRBJ2-1; D not certain. Germline CDR1 reads SQVTM; CDR2 reads ANQGSEA. The CDR3 covers 13 residues. Trimming cost V 5 bases and J 0 bases, with 8 bases left between them. The CDR3 DNA follows: TGCAGCGTTTTACCCCGCTCCTACAATGAGCAGTTCTTC. This codes for CSVLPRSYNEQFF.

This chain joins TRBV4-1 and TRBJ2-7; D ambiguous. Germline V CDR1 and CDR2: MGHRA, YSYEKL. The V end was cut by 4 bases, the J end by 6 bases, with 13 bases between. The CDR3 is 13 amino acids. The CDR3 sequence: CASSPPSLAEQYF. CDR3 coding DNA: TGCGCCAGCAGCCCTCCCTCTTTGGCCGAGCAGTACTTC.

J is TRBJ1-2 and V is TRBV2; a weak D match, TRBD1 (5 bases). The germline CDR1 and CDR2 sequences are SNHLY and FYNNEI. V gave up 8 bases and J gave up 7 bases, with 11 bases separating them. The CDR3 length is 11 residues. CDR3 sequence: CASGADFGYTF. CDR3 coding DNA: TGTGCCAGCGGGGCAGACTTTGGCTACACCTTC.

The chain employs TRBV18 and TRBJ2-5; 9 bases are a match to TRBD2. Germline loops: CDR1 KGHSH, CDR2 LQKENI. This CDR3 contains 15 residues. V shed 7 bases, J shed 2 bases, and the junction held 8 bases outside the gene matches. CDR3 amino acids: CASLAGAGGQETQYF. CDR3 DNA: TGTGCCAGCTTAGCGGGGGCTGGTGGTCAAGAGACCCAGTACTTC.

V gene TRBV9 combines with J gene TRBJ2-7, with 10 nucleotides matching TRBD2. V trimming: 7 bases; J trimming: 0 bases; junction bases outside the gene matches: 7. Germline V CDR1 and CDR2: SGDLS, YYNGEE. This CDR3 region has 15 residues. In DNA, the CDR3 is TGTGCCAGCGCGTTAGCGGGGGGAATCTCCTACGAGCAGTACTTC. Residues: CASALAGGISYEQYF.

The chain uses TRBV9 and TRBJ2-2, with TRBD1 as a possible D gene (6 bases). Trimming left V 3 bases short and J 3 bases short, with 12 bases between. The CDR3 totals 15 residues. Germline assignment: CDR1 SGDLS and CDR2 YYNGEE. The CDR3 is CASSAGTMDTGELFF. The CDR3 nucleotides read TGTGCCAGCAGCGCCGGGACAATGGACACCGGGGAGCTGTTTTTT.

In its sample, this clone is large. The chain recombines TRBV6-5 with TRBJ1-5; TRBD1 is a possible D gene (6 bases). The V gene's germline CDR1 is MNHEY and CDR2 SVGAGI. The CDR3 is 12 amino acids. V lost 6 bases, J lost 11 bases, and 14 bases lay in between. CDR3 DNA sequence: TGTGCCAGCAGCCCCTTCGAGGGGGCCCAGCATTTT. Translation: CASSPFEGAQHF.

This clone has more than one count but fewer than ten. The rearrangement joins TRBV6-4 to TRBJ2-7; 7 bases fit TRBD2. Per germline, CDR1 MRHNA and CDR2 SNTAGT. V lost 6 bases and J lost 2; bases outside the gene matches: 13. The CDR3 covers 16 residues. CDR3 DNA: TGTGCCAGCAGGGATCTTTGGCGGGGGACCCCCTACGAGCAGTACTTC. This encodes CASRDLWRGTPYEQYF.

This clone rates as medium-sized. This CDR3 reads CASRTGGSGQFF. CDR3 sequence (DNA): TGTGCCAGCCGGACAGGGGGTAGTGGGCAGTTCTTC. This rearrangement joins TRBV2 to TRBJ2-1; the match to TRBD1 covers 10 bases. The V gene's germline CDR1 is SNHLY and CDR2 FYNNEI. V was pared by 8 bases and J by 12 bases, with 7 bases of the junction left unmatched. This CDR3 is built from 12 residues.

The chain uses TRBV6-5 and TRBJ1-6; the D is unclear. This CDR3 has 14 residues. CDR1 MNHEY and CDR2 SVGAGI come from the germline V gene. The V and J ends lost 5 bases and 9 bases respectively, with 14 bases between them. The CDR3 region has the DNA TGTGCCAGCAGTCTCGGACGTTTCGGTTCACCCCTCCACTTT. Amino acid sequence: CASSLGRFGSPLHF.

This sequence joins TRBV7-7 and TRBJ1-1, with D perhaps matching TRBD1 (5 bases). The V end lost 5 bases, the J end lost 7 bases, and 14 bases lay between the germline ends. Germline CDR1 reads SSHAT; CDR2 reads FNYEAQ (reference sequence). CDR3 length: 13 residues. CDR3 amino acids: CASSPTPGGEAFF. As DNA, the CDR3 is TGTGCCAGCAGCCCAACGCCCGGGGGTGAAGCTTTCTTT.

The chain couples TRBV9 to TRBJ1-2; 9 bases are shared with TRBD1. J lost 3 bases, V lost 0 bases, and 3 bases had no gene match. Germline CDR1 and CDR2: SGDLS and YYNGEE. The CDR3 is 15 residues long. As DNA, the CDR3 is TGTGCCAGCAGCGTAGGTCGGGACAGGGACTATGGCTACACCTTC. This codes for CASSVGRDRDYGYTF.

This clone has a handful of counts. The genes are TRBV10-3 and TRBJ1-2; 9 bases are a match to TRBD1. There are 14 residues in the CDR3. J was trimmed by 2 bases and V by 6 bases; bases with no gene match: 4. The germline CDR1 and CDR2 sequences are ENHRY and SYGVKD. The CDR3 here is CAIRAGTGNYGYTF. For the CDR3, the DNA is TGTGCCATCAGGGCCGGGACAGGGAACTATGGCTACACCTTC.

The rearrangement joins TRBV9 to TRBJ1-2; D remains ambiguous. The CDR3 has 15 residues. Trimming pared 0 bases from V and 0 bases from J, leaving 9 bases between. The V gene's germline CDR1 is SGDLS and CDR2 YYNGEE. The DNA of the CDR3 is TGTGCCAGCAGCGTAGACGGATACCCTAACTATGGCTACACCTTC. The encoded protein is CASSVDGYPNYGYTF.